This T cell receptor (beta chain) comes out of a study of post-analysis software for immune sequencing data. Unique molecular identifiers were present in the TCR beta cDNA libraries. TCRdb passed the PCR reads through MiXCR, listing each CDR3 protein once. The top ten clones hold roughly 28% of a sample with around 160,000 distinct CDR3 sequences, approximately 35% of them seen once. Here the sequenced sample was blood, taken after autologous hematopoietic stem cell transplantation. The TCR was taken from a girl aged 5-17 years with multiple sclerosis.

The CDR3 spells CASSPAATAYNEQFF. In nucleotides, the CDR3 is TGTGCCAGCAGCCCAGCGGCTACCGCTTACAATGAGCAGTTCTTC. The genes are TRBV7-3 and TRBJ2-1; tentatively, D is TRBD2 (5 bases). Germline CDR1 reads SGHTA; CDR2 reads FQGTGA. Trimming took 5 bases from V and 4 from J, leaving 15 bases between them. The CDR3 loop spans 15 amino acids.